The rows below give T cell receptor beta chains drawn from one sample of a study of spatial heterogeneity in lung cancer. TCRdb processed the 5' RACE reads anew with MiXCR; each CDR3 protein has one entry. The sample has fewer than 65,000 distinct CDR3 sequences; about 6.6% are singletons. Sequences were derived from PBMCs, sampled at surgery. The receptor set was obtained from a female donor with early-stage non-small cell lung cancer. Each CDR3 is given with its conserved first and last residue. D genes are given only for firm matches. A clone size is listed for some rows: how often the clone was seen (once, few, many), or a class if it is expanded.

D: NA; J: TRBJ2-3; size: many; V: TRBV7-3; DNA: TGTGCCAGCAGCCGATCGGAGGGGGTGGTGCAGTATTTT; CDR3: CASSRSEGVVQYF
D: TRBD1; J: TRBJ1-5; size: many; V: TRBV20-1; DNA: TGCAGTGCTAGGCTCCTCGGGACAGGGGACCCTCAGCCCCAGCATTTT; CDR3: CSARLLGTGDPQPQHF
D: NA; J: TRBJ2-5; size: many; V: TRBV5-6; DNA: TGTGCCAGCAGCTTGGGGACCGCTACCCTCTGGCAAGAGACCCAGTACTTC; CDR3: CASSLGTATLWQETQYF
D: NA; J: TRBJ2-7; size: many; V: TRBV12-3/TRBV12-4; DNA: TGTGCCAGCAGTTTAGTGCAGGGAAGTAAGCAGTACTTC; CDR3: CASSLVQGSKQYF
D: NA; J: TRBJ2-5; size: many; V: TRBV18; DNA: TGTGCCAGCTCACCAAATGGGGATGGGACCCAGTACTTC; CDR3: CASSPNGDGTQYF
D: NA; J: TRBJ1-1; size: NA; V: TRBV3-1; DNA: TGTGCCAGCAGCCAAGAAGCGCCAGGGACTGAAGCTTTCTTT; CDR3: CASSQEAPGTEAFF
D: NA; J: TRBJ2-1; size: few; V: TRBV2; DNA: TGTGCCAGCAGTATCGGACAGTACAATGAGCAGTTCTTC; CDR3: CASSIGQYNEQFF
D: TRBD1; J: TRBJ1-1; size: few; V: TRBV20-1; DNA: TGCACGGCCGCGGAGACAGGGTTTAGCACTGAAGCTTTCTTT; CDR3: CTAAETGFSTEAFF
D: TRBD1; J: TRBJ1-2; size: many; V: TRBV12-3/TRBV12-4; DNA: TGTGCCAGCAGCAGGGGGGGAGGCTACACCTTC; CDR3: CASSRGGGYTF
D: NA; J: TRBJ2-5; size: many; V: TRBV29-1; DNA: TGCAGCGTTGAACGACCCTCCCGAGAGACCCAGTACTTC; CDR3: CSVERPSRETQYF
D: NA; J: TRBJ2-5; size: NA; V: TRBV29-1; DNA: TGCAGCGTTGACGCGGCTGTAGAGACCCAGTACTTC; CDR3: CSVDAAVETQYF
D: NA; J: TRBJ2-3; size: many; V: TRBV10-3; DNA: TGTGCCATCAGTGAGCAGGCGGGAAGATTCTCAGATACGCAGTATTTT; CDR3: CAISEQAGRFSDTQYF
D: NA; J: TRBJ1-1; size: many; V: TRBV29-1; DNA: TGCAGCGTTGAAGGGCGGCCCAACACTGAAGCTTTCTTT; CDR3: CSVEGRPNTEAFF
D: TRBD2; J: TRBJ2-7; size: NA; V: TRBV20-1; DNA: TGCAGTGCTATGGAGGCTAGCGGGAGATACGAGCAGTACTTC; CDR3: CSAMEASGRYEQYF
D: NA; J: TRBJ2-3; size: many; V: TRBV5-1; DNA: TGCGCCAGCAGCTTGGACTCCAACACAGATACGCAGTATTTT; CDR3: CASSLDSNTDTQYF
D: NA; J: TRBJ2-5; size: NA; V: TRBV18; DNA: TGTGCCAGCTCTGGAGTATTGGAGGAGACCCAGTACTTC; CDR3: CASSGVLEETQYF